This T cell receptor (beta chain) derives from a study of blood T cell repertoires in COVID-19. As processed by the authors: Nucleated cell counts were estimated from reference gene primer amplification. Method: immunoSEQ multiplex PCR; TCRdb's copy keeps in-frame clones and lacks some. The V and J calls and the clone size are those of that table, but D and trimming were determined from the DNA. The sample gives nearly 250,000 clones, about 83% of which show up once; approximately 2% is in the top ten. This CDR3 contains 13 residues. Germline V gene data show CDR1 as LGHDT and CDR2 as YNNKEL (reference sequence). The germline V and J ends were trimmed by 3 bases and 8 bases, with 13 bases remaining between them. Individuals drawn from 24 US areas were about 18 to 100 years old. Cohort assignment relied on participant-reported clinical history.

The genes are TRBV3-1 (or the pseudogene TRBV3-2) and TRBJ1-2; D uncertain. The source of this sequence is a woman in her forties or fifties who had recovered from COVID-19. The sample consisted of PBMCs or T cells enriched from blood (not recorded which). The DNA of the CDR3 is TGTGCCAGCAGCCACGCCGGGGTGAACGGCTACACCTTC. This translates into CASSHAGVNGYTF.